This TCR beta chain was identified during a study of neurological immune-mediated disorders. Study details: Multiple sclerosis patients numbering about 34 comprised around 31 relapsing-remitting and 3 secondary progressive patients. Study-level points and caveats: Levels of TCR clonal expansion peaked in HTLV-1-associated myelopathy and reached their lowest in multiple sclerosis, under those of healthy controls.

The method for making cDNA was 5'RACE, and it used 10-nucleotide random UMIs. MiXCR was run by TCRdb on the 5' RACE reads, yielding one entry per CDR3 protein. The top ten clones hold less than 2.5% of a sample with 60,000 to 85,000 distinct CDR3 sequences, 4.5% to 6.5% of them seen once. Preparation of the unsorted libraries drew on 2 million PBMCs stored at -80 C. The germline gives CDR1 MNHNS, CDR2 SASEGT. The trim removed 3 bases at V and 7 bases at J, leaving 9 bases unmatched. The CDR3 contains 16 residues. This clonotype was detected many times. Its specificity is not known. This chain joins TRBV6-1 and TRBJ1-3; 10 positions agree with TRBD1. Sequences were obtained from PBMCs. This TCR derives from a woman aged 25 to 45 with multiple sclerosis. The CDR3 here is CASSDPGQGYGNTIYF. The CDR3 DNA reads as TGTGCCAGCAGTGACCCGGGACAGGGGTACGGCAACACCATATATTTT.